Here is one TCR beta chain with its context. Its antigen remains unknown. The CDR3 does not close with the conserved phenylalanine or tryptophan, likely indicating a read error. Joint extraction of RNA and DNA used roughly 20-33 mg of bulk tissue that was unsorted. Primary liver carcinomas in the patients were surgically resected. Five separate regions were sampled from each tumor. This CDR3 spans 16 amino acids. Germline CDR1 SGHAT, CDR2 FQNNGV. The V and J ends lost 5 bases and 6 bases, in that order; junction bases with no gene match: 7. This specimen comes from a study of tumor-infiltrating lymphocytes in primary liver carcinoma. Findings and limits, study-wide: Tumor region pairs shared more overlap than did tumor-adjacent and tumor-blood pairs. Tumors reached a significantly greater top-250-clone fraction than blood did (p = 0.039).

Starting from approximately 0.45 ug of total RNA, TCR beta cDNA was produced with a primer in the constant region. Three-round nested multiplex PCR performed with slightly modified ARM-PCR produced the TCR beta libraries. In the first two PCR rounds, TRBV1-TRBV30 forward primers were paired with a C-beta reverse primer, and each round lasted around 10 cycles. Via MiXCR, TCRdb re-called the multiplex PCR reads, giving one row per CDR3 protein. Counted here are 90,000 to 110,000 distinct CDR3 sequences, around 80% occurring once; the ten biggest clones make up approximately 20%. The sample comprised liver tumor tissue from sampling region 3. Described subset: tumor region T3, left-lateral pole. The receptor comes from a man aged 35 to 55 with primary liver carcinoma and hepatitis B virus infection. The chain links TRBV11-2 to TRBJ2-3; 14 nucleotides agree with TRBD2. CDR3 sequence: CASSPQGLAGVDTQYI. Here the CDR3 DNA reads TGTGCCAGCAGCCCCCAGGGACTAGCGGGAGTGGATACGCAGTATATT.